What follows is one T cell receptor beta chain and its context. This clonotype was picked up a small number of times. Its antigen target is currently unknown. No clone much larger than this one lies a single base away; base qualities are absent. The data belong to a study of T cells after yellow fever vaccination (dated by TCRdb to the late 2010s). Background on the whole study: The SMART-Seq v4 Ultra Low Input RNA kit was used to prepare libraries from fractions with low cell numbers. Blood was collected at multiple timepoints before and after primary and secondary immunization, and bulk PBMC replicates and cell subsets were isolated. The cohort comprised two healthy male donors, one aged 18 to 30 and one aged 30 to 39 years. To follow T-cell clones before and after both primary and booster YFV17D yellow fever vaccination, bulk TCR alpha and beta repertoires underwent longitudinal sequencing.

Study-wide conclusions, independent of this receptor: A small share of clonotypes was detected in both CD4 and CD8 compartments, with the overlap likely arising from convergent recombination. After the booster, most clones that had expanded after primary vaccination were detected again (roughly 96% of CD4 and around nine tenths of CD8), suggesting broad maintenance of memory. Computational filtering was needed because FACS-sorted repertoires could contain abundant contaminating clonotypes from the bulk population. The study included only two donors, which limits how far the findings can be generalized. The secondary T-cell response was found to be weaker but faster than the primary response, with a peak reached on day 5 rather than on day 15.

Sequencing took place on an Illumina NovaSeq 6000. TCR cDNA was synthesized by 5'RACE template switching, through which a universal primer site and unique molecular identifiers were introduced. cDNA synthesis was primed from both the TCR alpha and TCR beta constant segments. Library amplification used two PCR steps, and the second PCR step added sample barcodes and sequencing adapters. Sequencing of libraries was done on Illumina HiSeq 2500 (2x100 bp) or NovaSeq (2x150 bp). Per the original workflow: MIGEC was used to demultiplex reads and collapse the reads into UMI consensus sequences, and MiXCR was used for V(D)J alignment. Using edgeR on replicate PBMC samples, clonotypes were called vaccine-responding if FDR was below 0.01 and the log2 fold change was above 5 up to day 15. Bulk clonotypes were assigned CD4 or CD8 identity according to which sequenced CD4 or CD8 repertoire held them at higher abundance. The public reads were quality trimmed at Q25 with fastp and then assembled into clones with MiXCR by TCRdb, keeping productive beta chains. Here each entry gathers all rows of one CDR3 protein and keeps the most common genes and DNA. The V and J calls, along with clone size, are taken from TCRdb and not from the paper's own processing. This sample comprises about 340,000 distinct CDR3 sequences, 12% of them detected only once. The ten biggest clones cover 2.5% to 4% of the sample.

The treatment or condition label on this specimen signifies: live attenuated yellow fever vaccine strain. PBMCs were isolated from peripheral blood using a standard Ficoll-Paque protocol. Dynabeads CD4 and CD8 positive selection kits were used to isolate the CD4 and CD8 T-cell fractions. RNA was extracted with TriZol from bulk PBMCs, CD4 and CD8 fractions, and dextramer-positive and dextramer-negative fractions. CDR1 and CDR2, looked up from the germline V gene, are SGHTA and FQGNSA. The CDR3, cysteine through phenylalanine, is 14 amino acids long. Here the CDR3 DNA is all that survives: 42 bases in frame from base 1. Relative to germline, V is missing 5 bases and J is missing 8 bases, with 11 bases of the junction outside any gene match.

The sample was CD4+ T cells sorted from PBMCs, taken 15 days after the yellow fever booster vaccination. Rearrangement joined TRBV7-2 to TRBJ1-2, and 7 bases in between align with TRBD1. The clonotype was recovered from a man younger than 30 who received the YFV17D yellow fever vaccine. The nucleotides are TGTGCCAGCAGCGTCCAAGGGGGCACGGAAGGCTACACCTTC. It specifies CASSVQGGTEGYTF.